The 24 T cell receptor beta chains presented below share a single source sample, sequenced in a study of blood T cells in healthy people across ages. A J-beta primer mix and a sample-barcoded 5' primer were used in a second PCR of about 7 to 12 cycles. TCRdb re-called the 5' RACE reads through MiXCR, storing one row per CDR3 protein. Here the sample spans about 1,800,000 distinct CDR3 sequences, under 30% being singletons. The sample consisted of blood. The source is a young woman in good health.

This clonotype appeared many times. This chain links TRBV7-2 with TRBJ2-3; perhaps D is TRBD1 or TRBD2 (5 bases each). CDR1 is SGHTA, CDR2 FQGNSA, per germline. V lost 3 bases and J 4 bases, leaving 11 bases between the germline ends. The CDR3 covers 14 residues. The CDR3: CASSFEGRADTQYF. CDR3 DNA sequence: TGTGCCAGCAGCTTCGAGGGGCGTGCAGATACGCAGTATTTT.

This clonotype was recorded a few times. This sequence joins TRBV12-3 or TRBV12-4 and TRBJ2-1; a possible D gene is TRBD2 (6 bases). The CDR3 loop spans 16 amino acids. V lost 5 bases and J lost 2, with 16 bases in between. CDR3 DNA sequence: TGTGCCAGCAGTCCCGGTAGCGGCGCAGCCTACAATGAGCAGTTCTTC. Its translation is CASSPGSGAAYNEQFF.

The table lists this clonotype with a count of one. Mismatch with germline at one junction end may stem from a read error. The chain joins TRBV10-2 to TRBJ2-1; no firm D call. Germline CDR1 is WSHSY and CDR2 is SAAADI. This CDR3 comprises 14 residues. This CDR3 is CASRESTLGNEQFF. CDR3 nucleotide sequence: TGCGCCAGCAGGGAGTCGACGTTGGGTAATGAGCAGTTCTTC.

This clonotype has only a few counts. V and J are TRBV14 and TRBJ2-7; a weak D match, TRBD1 (5 bases). Between the trimmed V and J ends, which lost 4 bases and 2 bases, there was a span of 15 bases. CDR1 is SGHDN and CDR2 is FVKESK in the germline V gene. This CDR3 is 15 amino acids long. The CDR3 protein is CASSPARVGPYEQYF. The DNA of the CDR3 is TGTGCCAGCAGCCCCGCCAGGGTAGGCCCCTACGAGCAGTACTTC. The full variable domain, rest sourced from reference TRBV14 and TRBJ2-7, is EAGVTQFPSHSVIEKGQTVTLRCDPISGHDNLYWYRRVMGKEIKFLLHFVKESKQDESGMPNNRFLAERTGGTYSTLKVQPAELEDSGVYFCASSPARVGPYEQYFGPGTRLTVT.

This clonotype has a count of ten or more. CDR3 bases: TGTGCCAGCAAAGGGTTGAGCTCCTACGAGCAGTACTTC. Encoded protein: CASKGLSSYEQYF. This chain links TRBV28 with TRBJ2-7; D remains unclear. Looked up from germline, CDR1 is MDHEN and CDR2 is SYDVKM. This CDR3 is 13 amino acids long. Trimming pared 7 bases from V and 0 bases from J, leaving 10 bases between.

This clonotype has a handful of counts. This rearrangement joins TRBV5-4 to TRBJ2-6; either TRBD1 or TRBD2 may fit D (5 bases each). The CDR3 contains 19 residues. CDR1 and CDR2 (germline): SGHNT, YYREEE (reference sequence). V was cut by 0 bases and J by 2 bases, with 18 bases left in between. The CDR3: CASSLASTPKGPGANVLTF. As DNA, the CDR3 is TGTGCCAGCAGCTTGGCGTCCACACCAAAGGGACCTGGGGCCAACGTCCTGACTTTC.

The CDR3: CASSFFTSRRGTYEQYF. CDR3 bases: TGTGCCAGCAGTTTTTTCACTAGCAGGCGGGGGACCTACGAGCAGTACTTC. V and J are TRBV28 and TRBJ2-5; 7 positions agree with TRBD2. TRBJ2-7 matches the DNA end more closely, so the J call is doubtful. Germline values: CDR1 MDHEN, CDR2 SYDVKM. The CDR3 has 17 residues.

This clonotype was seen at least ten times. The rearrangement joins TRBV5-1 to TRBJ2-1, with TRBD2 as a possible D gene (5 bases). The length of the CDR3 is 14 residues. Germline CDR1 is SGHRS and CDR2 is YFSETQ. V lost 0 bases and J 9 bases, leaving 13 bases between the germline ends. CDR3 coding DNA: TGCGCCAGCAGCTTGGAATTAGCGTCGCTTGAGCAGTTCTTC. Encoded protein: CASSLELASLEQFF.

The J gene is TRBJ2-3, the V gene TRBV6-5; 11 bases are a match to TRBD2. This CDR3 is built from 17 residues. V was clipped by 0 bases and J by 4 bases; unmatched bases: 6. Germline lookup yields CDR1 MNHEY and CDR2 SVGAGI. Here the CDR3 reads CASSYSSGGARADTQYF. The DNA of the CDR3 is TGTGCCAGCAGTTACTCTAGCGGGGGGGCCCGCGCAGATACGCAGTATTTT.

CDR3: CASSAADPRTITGTQYF. CDR3 sequence (DNA): TGTGCCAGCAGCGCCGCCGACCCCCGTACAATCACGGGGACCCAGTACTTC. This chain joins TRBV7-9 and TRBJ2-5; no definite D call. The V gene's germline CDR1 is SEHNR and CDR2 FQNEAQ (reference sequence). The CDR3 covers 17 residues. Trimming cost V 5 bases and J 7 bases, with 26 bases left between them.

This clonotype was observed at least ten times. This sequence joins TRBV20-1 and TRBJ1-2; no clear D gene. Deletions cut 5 bases from V and 4 bases from J, with 17 bases between. This CDR3 comprises 14 residues. Germline V gives CDR1 DFQATT, CDR2 SNEGSKA (reference sequence). CDR3 nucleotide sequence: TGCAGTGCTCTCACCGGGAGGGAGGGCTATGGCTACACCTTC. Translating it yields CSALTGREGYGYTF.

The chain combines TRBV11-2 with TRBJ1-2; D gene unclear. The CDR3 loop spans 17 amino acids. Germline loops: CDR1 SGHAT, CDR2 FQNNGV. V shed 4 bases and J shed 5 bases, with 23 bases lying between them. This chain's CDR3 is CASSSMVRRSGPYGYTF. The CDR3 coding sequence is TGTGCCAGCAGCTCCATGGTGCGGAGATCGGGCCCATATGGCTACACCTTC.

V usage is TRBV28 and J usage is TRBJ1-2; 7 nucleotides line up with TRBD1. In germline, CDR1 is MDHEN, CDR2 SYDVKM. After removal of 5 bases from V and 5 bases from J, the junction contained 11 bases not matched to a gene. This CDR3 comprises 15 residues. CDR3 DNA: TGTGCCAGCAGTGCGCCGGACAGGATTGATTATGGCTACACCTTC. Translated, it gives CASSAPDRIDYGYTF.

V and J are TRBV3-1 and TRBJ2-3, with D possibly TRBD1 on 5 matching bases. This CDR3 contains 11 residues. V gave up 4 bases and J gave up 9 bases, with 8 bases separating them. Germline-derived CDR1 and CDR2 are LGHDT and YNNKEL (reference sequence). The CDR3 DNA reads TGTGCCAGCAGCCGGACATGGACGCAGTATTTT. Translating it yields CASSRTWTQYF.

This chain joins TRBV20-1 and TRBJ1-1; D ambiguous. V lost 3 bases, J lost 8 bases, and 19 bases lay in between. CDR3 length: 14 amino acids. In germline, CDR1 is DFQATT, CDR2 SNEGSKA (reference sequence). CDR3 bases: TGCAGTGCTAGTGGAAGGGTGGGTGGCCCGGAAGCTTTCTTT. Encoded protein: CSASGRVGGPEAFF.

This sequence joins TRBV20-1 and TRBJ1-6, with D perhaps TRBD1 (6 bases). The CDR3 runs to 15 residues. With 3 bases removed from V and 0 bases from J, the gap between germline ends came to 9 bases. The germline CDR1 and CDR2 sequences are DFQATT and SNEGSKA (reference sequence). The CDR3 DNA reads as TGCAGTGCTAGTAGGGGGAGCTCCTATAATTCACCCCTCCACTTT. Amino acids: CSASRGSSYNSPLHF.

This clonotype was detected a few times. The CDR3 sequence is CSARDEGEDQPQHF. The CDR3, as DNA: TGCAGTGCTAGAGATGAAGGGGAGGATCAGCCCCAGCATTTT. The rearrangement links TRBV20-1 to TRBJ1-5, with D possibly being TRBD1 (5 bases). Germline-derived CDR1 and CDR2 are DFQATT and SNEGSKA (reference sequence). This CDR3 region has 14 residues. V was trimmed by 0 bases and J by 5 bases, leaving 11 bases between them.

This clonotype was observed a few times. The rearrangement links TRBV7-2 to TRBJ2-7; 12 bases match TRBD2. CDR1 is SGHTA and CDR2 is FQGNSA in the germline V gene. This CDR3 is built from 18 residues. With 1 base clipped from V and 7 bases from J, the junction kept 14 bases outside the gene matches. This CDR3 is CASSLGRIPSGRAGEQYF. CDR3 coding DNA: TGTGCCAGCAGCTTAGGGCGTATCCCTAGCGGGAGGGCGGGGGAGCAGTACTTC.

Worth noting for this clonotype: A much more abundant neighbour one base away suggests this may be a read error. The V gene is TRBV20-1, the J gene TRBJ2-4; a possible D gene is TRBD2 (5 bases). The germline CDR1 and CDR2 sequences are DFQATT and SNEGSKA (reference sequence). The V end lost 6 bases, the J end lost 13 bases, and 22 bases lay between the germline ends. This CDR3 region has 13 residues. The CDR3 nucleotides read TGCAGTGCACGGGAAGACGACTACAATGAGCAGTACTTC. This codes for CSAREDDYNEQYF.

This clonotype was detected a few times. V is TRBV29-1 and J is TRBJ2-1, with D unresolved. Germline assignment: CDR1 SQVTM and CDR2 ANQGSEA. V was shortened by 0 bases and J by 6 bases, with 15 bases between the two germline ends. The CDR3 is 15 residues long. Written as DNA, the CDR3 is TGCAGCGTTGAAGATCTGGCCCCAAGTCGCAATGAGCAGTTCTTC. Translation: CSVEDLAPSRNEQFF.

The chain is built from TRBV7-9 and TRBJ2-5, with 14 bases aligning to TRBD2. The CDR3 loop spans 17 amino acids. The V gene's germline CDR1 is SEHNR and CDR2 FQNEAQ (reference sequence). J lost 2 bases, V lost 4 bases, and 6 bases had no gene match. CDR3: CASSSGTSGGLQETQYF. The CDR3 DNA sequence: TGTGCCAGCAGCTCGGGGACTAGCGGGGGACTTCAAGAGACCCAGTACTTC.

The chain combines TRBV20-1 with TRBJ2-1; 11 bases match TRBD2. Germline V gene data show CDR1 as DFQATT and CDR2 as SNEGSKA (reference sequence). Losses at the gene ends were 3 bases for V and 10 bases for J; bases not matched to a gene: 14. The CDR3 is 16 amino acids. This chain's CDR3 is CSASGVATSGTGEQFF. CDR3 bases: TGCAGTGCTAGCGGTGTCGCGACTAGCGGGACGGGGGAGCAGTTCTTC.

V usage is TRBV12-3 or TRBV12-4 and J usage is TRBJ1-2; D unclear. V lost 6 bases to trimming and J lost 4 bases, with 12 bases between them. CDR3 length: 13 amino acids. CDR3 in DNA: TGTGCCAGCAGCATCATCCGGACCTATGGCTACACCTTC. Translated, it gives CASSIIRTYGYTF.

This clonotype was seen repeatedly, ten times or more. The chain links TRBV6-4 to TRBJ2-1; TRBD2 aligns across 8 bases. Germline V gene lookup returns CDR1 MRHNA and CDR2 SNTAGT. The CDR3 contains 14 residues. J was trimmed by 8 bases and V by 8 bases; bases with no gene match: 11. The CDR3 loop reads CASAPRAGGDEQFF. In DNA, the CDR3 is TGTGCCAGCGCCCCCCGGGCGGGAGGCGATGAGCAGTTCTTC.